This T cell receptor beta chain is drawn from a study of human T cells and chemical hapten exposure. Study results and caveats: High-frequency TCRs, those above 1 in 1000, stayed the same after DPC sensitization. PT1 expanded TCR numbers rose with patch test score.

TCRdb re-called the RACE reads through MiXCR, storing one row per CDR3 protein. The sample includes fewer than 85,000 distinct CDR3 sequences, around 10% seen only once; the top ten take 1.5% to 2%. This clonotype has a count of ten or more. Its matching antigen is unknown. Noted time point: patch test 2, 6 weeks after DPC sensitization. Noted treatment: therapeutic diphenylcyclopropenone sensitization with weekly scalp DPC. The length of the CDR3 is 16 residues. CDR1 and CDR2 (germline): SEHNR, FQNEAQ (reference sequence). V was trimmed by 5 bases and J by 1 base, leaving 14 bases between them. The chain uses TRBV7-9 and TRBJ2-2, with a tentative D call TRBD2 (6 bases). The material sequenced was whole blood, taken in connection with sensitization to the hapten diphenylcyclopropenone (DPC). The clonotype was recovered from a man younger than 35 with alopecia areata. Some clones in this sample may be carry-over from other donors' samples. The CDR3 nucleotides are TGTGCCAGCAGCCCCCGGCGGCGGGGGAACACCGGGGAGCTGTTTTTT. This codes for CASSPRRRGNTGELFF.